Listed below are T cell receptor beta chains from one sample, sequenced in a study of technical replicates of blood from several donors. This table comes from immunoSEQ multiplex PCR, and its TCRdb copy is limited to in-frame clones, with some not included. The data hold almost 90,000 clones, with approximately 96% observed a single time. The specimen was T cells isolated from PBMCs. Receptor source: a human donor in good health. The CDR3 runs from the conserved cysteine through the conserved F or W. Fields, in order: J gene, V gene, D gene, CDR3 protein, CDR3 DNA. A D gene is named only where the DNA matches it firmly.

>TRBJ2-7|TRBV19|TRBD1
CASSLRGGTGSYEQYF
TGTGCCAGTAGTCTCAGGGGCGGGACAGGGTCCTACGAGCAGTACTTC
>TRBJ2-1|TRBV7-9|TRBD2
CASSPRLAVYNEQFF
TGTGCCAGCAGCCCACGACTAGCGGTATACAATGAGCAGTTCTTC
>TRBJ2-7|TRBV28|-
CASEEGAPRDEQYF
TGTGCCAGCGAGGAGGGGGCCCCTCGGGACGAGCAGTACTTC
>TRBJ1-1|TRBV28|TRBD1
CASSYLPGQGPMNTEAFF
TGTGCCAGCAGTTACCTCCCGGGACAGGGCCCTATGAACACTGAAGCTTTCTTT
>TRBJ2-7|TRBV30|TRBD1
CAWRLTGDLDEQYF
TGTGCCTGGAGGCTGACAGGGGATCTGGACGAGCAGTACTTC
>TRBJ1-1|TRBV18|TRBD1
CASSPGQDTEAFF
TGTGCCAGCTCACCCGGACAGGACACTGAAGCTTTCTTT
>TRBJ1-5|TRBV19|-
CASNPRGHNQPQHF
TGTGCCAGTAATCCCAGGGGACACAATCAGCCCCAGCATTTT
>TRBJ1-5|TRBV5-1|-
CASSLAGSNQPQHF
TGCGCCAGCAGCTTGGCGGGGTCAAATCAGCCCCAGCATTTT
>TRBJ2-7|TRBV5-1|TRBD1
CASSLAEGTGTYEQYF
TGCGCCAGCAGCTTGGCCGAAGGGACAGGGACCTACGAGCAGTACTTC
>TRBJ2-3|TRBV29-1|TRBD2
CSAALSSGGDTQYF
TGCAGCGCTGCCTTGTCTAGCGGGGGTGATACGCAGTATTTT
>TRBJ2-7|TRBV6-6|TRBD1
CASRPGQGYHEQYF
TGTGCCAGTAGACCGGGACAGGGGTACCACGAGCAGTACTTC
>TRBJ1-2|TRBV18|TRBD1
CASSPLADRARNYGYTF
TGTGCCAGCTCACCACTGGCGGACAGGGCTCGTAACTATGGCTACACCTTC
>TRBJ2-2|TRBV9|-
CASSARRGYANTGELFF
TGTGCCAGCAGCGCCCGTAGGGGGTACGCGAACACCGGGGAGCTGTTTTTT